This is a list of T cell receptor beta chains from one sample in a study of cytomegalovirus exposure and HLA in healthy donors. Measured with immunoSEQ multiplex PCR; TCRdb has only the in-frame clones, and not every one. This listing includes 150,000 or so clones. Sample: PBMCs. These receptors all stem from a woman in her forties or fifties in good health and CMV-seronegative. The CDR3 runs from the conserved cysteine through the conserved F or W. Each record gives: D gene, V gene, J gene, CDR3 DNA, CDR3 protein. The D gene is left open where the match is weak.

TRBD1,TRBV12-5,TRBJ1-2,TGTGCTAGTGGTTTGGTACTAAGGGACAGTGTCTATGGCTACACCTTC,CASGLVLRDSVYGYTF
TRBD2,TRBV5-3,TRBJ2-2,TGTGCCAGAAGCTTGAAGCGGGAGGGCCGAGGGGAGCTGTTTTTT,CARSLKREGRGELFF
.,TRBV27,TRBJ1-4,TGTGCCAGTGCGATGGTCGCAGCGGTTGAAAAACTGTTTTTT,CASAMVAAVEKLFF
.,TRBV4-1,TRBJ2-5,TGCGCCAGCAGCCAAGCGGCTCAGGGGACGAACCAGTACTTC,CASSQAAQGTNQYF
TRBD1,TRBV4-2,TRBJ2-7,TGTGCCAGCAGTACAGGGGCTAACGAGCAGTACTTC,CASSTGANEQYF
TRBD1,TRBV5-6,TRBJ2-7,TGTGCCAGCAACAAAACAGGGGGCCACGAGCAGTACTTC,CASNKTGGHEQYF
.,TRBV5-1,TRBJ1-6,TGCGCCAGCAGCTTCGGCCAGGGGAGTTCACCCCTCCACTTT,CASSFGQGSSPLHF
.,TRBV19,TRBJ2-7,TGTGCCAGTAGTATAGGCGTTGCCGTCTACGAGCAGTACTTC,CASSIGVAVYEQYF
TRBD1,TRBV2,TRBJ1-5,TGTGCCAGCAGTATGGGACAGGGCCCCTATCAGCCCCAGCATTTT,CASSMGQGPYQPQHF
.,TRBV5-4,TRBJ2-2,TGTGCCAGCAGCCCGGACTTGGCCGGCGGGGAGCTGTTTTTT,CASSPDLAGGELFF
.,TRBV29-1,TRBJ2-2,TGCAGCGTTGCCGCGGGCACCCAGAACACCGGGGAGCTGTTTTTT,CSVAAGTQNTGELFF
.,TRBV5-1,TRBJ1-5,TGCGCCAGCAGCCCCGGGGCAGGGGATCAGCCCCAGCATTTT,CASSPGAGDQPQHF
.,TRBV30,TRBJ1-1,TGTGCCTGGACTCGCGGACAGTACAACACTGAAGCTTTCTTT,CAWTRGQYNTEAFF
.,TRBV29-1,TRBJ1-2,TGCAGCGGGAGGGACCCTGCCGACTATGGCTACACCTTC,CSGRDPADYGYTF
.,TRBV11-2,TRBJ2-6,TGTGCCAGCAGCTTAGAATTAGGACAGAGCTCTGGGGCCAACGTCCTGACTTTC,CASSLELGQSSGANVLTF
.,TRBV11-3,TRBJ2-2,TGTGCCAGCAGCTTAGAGTCGTTAGGCGGCACCGGGGAGCTGTTTTTT,CASSLESLGGTGELFF
.,TRBV5-1,TRBJ1-4,TGCGCCAGCAAAGCCGATGCAACTAATGAAAAACTGTTTTTT,CASKADATNEKLFF
.,TRBV30,TRBJ2-2,TGTGCCTGGAGTGCAGGGGGGAGGGAGCTGTTTTTT,CAWSAGGRELFF
.,TRBV9,TRBJ2-5,TGTGCCAGCACAGGGGATACACAAACTTCCCAAGAGACCCAGTACTTC,CASTGDTQTSQETQYF
TRBD2,TRBV30,TRBJ2-7,TGTGCCTGGAGTTTCGGGGCGGGAGGGCCTGGGGAGCAGTACTTC,CAWSFGAGGPGEQYF
TRBD2,TRBV2,TRBJ2-7,TGTGCCAGCGCCGGGGGGGGCACCTCCTACGAGCAGTACTTC,CASAGGGTSYEQYF
TRBD2,TRBV7-3,TRBJ2-7,TGTGCCAGCAGCTTCGGAGCGGGAGGGCCCAACGAGCAGTACTTC,CASSFGAGGPNEQYF
.,TRBV5-1,TRBJ2-7,TGCGCCAGCAGCCTTGACAGGACGAGCTCCTACGAGCAGTACTTC,CASSLDRTSSYEQYF
TRBD2,TRBV6-5,TRBJ2-1,TGTGCCAGCAGTTACAGTAGCGGGAGAGGACTTGAGCAGTTCTTC,CASSYSSGRGLEQFF
.,TRBV7-2,TRBJ2-7,TGTGCCAGCAGCTCCCAGGGGACCTACGAGCAGTACTTC,CASSSQGTYEQYF
.,TRBV4-2,TRBJ2-3,TGTGCCAGCAGCCCCGGGAGAGATACGCAGTATTTT,CASSPGRDTQYF
.,TRBV27,TRBJ2-5,TGTGCCAGCAGTTTTGTGGGCACGGAGACCCAGTACTTC,CASSFVGTETQYF
TRBD2,TRBV5-1,TRBJ2-3,TGCGCCAGCAGCTTGAGGACTAGCTCTGGCACAGATACGCAGTATTTT,CASSLRTSSGTDTQYF
TRBD2,TRBV15,TRBJ2-1,TGTGCCACCGCTGGACTAGCGGGTCCCTTTTACAATGAGCAGTTCTTC,CATAGLAGPFYNEQFF
.,TRBV2,TRBJ2-3,TGTGCCAGCAGTAGGACAGACCACACAGATACGCAGTATTTT,CASSRTDHTDTQYF
TRBD2,TRBV9,TRBJ2-7,TGTGCCAGCAGCGCAGCCGGGAGGGCCCACGAGCAGTACTTC,CASSAAGRAHEQYF
.,TRBV27,TRBJ2-1,TGTGCCAGCAGTTTTCGAGGGGGGGCCTTTTCCTACAATGAGCAGTTCTTC,CASSFRGGAFSYNEQFF
.,TRBV28,TRBJ1-2,TGTGCCAGCAGTTTATCCCCGGTCTCTAACTATGGCTACACCTTC,CASSLSPVSNYGYTF
.,TRBV27,TRBJ1-1,TGTGCCAGCAGTCCCCTCGAGGGTACTGAAGCTTTCTTT,CASSPLEGTEAFF
.,TRBV28,TRBJ2-2,TGTGCCAGCAGTTTACTGGACAGAAGTAACACCGGGGAGCTGTTTTTT,CASSLLDRSNTGELFF
TRBD2,TRBV10-3,TRBJ2-1,TGTGCCATCAGTGAATCGGGGGAGGGCTTTGGTGATGAGCAGTTCTTC,CAISESGEGFGDEQFF
.,TRBV10-3,TRBJ2-7,TGTGCCATCAGGGGGGACGGGACACTGTTATACGAGCAGTACTTC,CAIRGDGTLLYEQYF
.,TRBV5-1,TRBJ1-5,TGCGCCAGCAGCTTGGATTCCGGGGGAGATCAGCCCCAGCATTTT,CASSLDSGGDQPQHF